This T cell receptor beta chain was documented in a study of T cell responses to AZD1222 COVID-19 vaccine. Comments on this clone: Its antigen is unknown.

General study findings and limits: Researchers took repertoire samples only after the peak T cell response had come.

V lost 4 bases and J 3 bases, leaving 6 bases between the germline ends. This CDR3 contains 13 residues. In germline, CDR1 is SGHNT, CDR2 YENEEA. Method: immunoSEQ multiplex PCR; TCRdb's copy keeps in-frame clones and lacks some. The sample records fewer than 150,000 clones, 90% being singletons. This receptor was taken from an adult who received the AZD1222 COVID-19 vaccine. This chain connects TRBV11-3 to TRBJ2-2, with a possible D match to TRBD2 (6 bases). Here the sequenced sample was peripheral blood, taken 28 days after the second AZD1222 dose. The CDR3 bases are TGTGCCAGCAGCTCGGGGGACACCGGGGAGCTGTTTTTT. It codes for CASSSGDTGELFF. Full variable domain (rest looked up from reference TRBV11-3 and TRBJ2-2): EAGVVQSPRYKIIEKKQPVAFWCNPISGHNTLYWYLQNLGQGPELLIRYENEEAVDDSQLPKDRFSAERLKGVDSTLKIQPAELGDSAVYLCASSSGDTGELFFGEGSRLTVL.